This T cell receptor beta chain was observed in a study of T cells in Graves' hyperthyroidism and ophthalmopathy (dated by TCRdb to the late 2010s). Regarding the complete study: Peripheral blood was collected at initial diagnosis, before any treatment. To identify TCR V-J signatures that set the groups apart, the researchers used a discovery cohort of about a hundred patients, made up of some 41 with Graves' ophthalmopathy and 57 with stable Graves' hyperthyroidism. Whether ophthalmopathy could be predicted prospectively was tested in an independent validation cohort made up of under 20 hyperthyroidism patients plus 17 patients who later progressed to ophthalmopathy. The 75 to 100 discovery patients were randomly split 7:3 into training and test sets. Thyroid tissue and blood T-cell repertoires from roughly 6 Graves' hyperthyroidism patients were also compared in the study. Following sampling, methimazole starting at 30 mg daily was given to hyperthyroidism patients, and high-dose intravenous methylprednisolone was given to ophthalmopathy patients. TCR Vbeta CDR3 sequencing of 130 to 150 peripheral blood samples (approximately 44 ophthalmopathy, roughly 74 hyperthyroidism and approximately 17 progressor patients) is reported in the paper.

The TCR beta CDR3 regions were amplified from the RNA transcripts. A first-round RT-PCR of the TCR CDR3 used the HTBI primer set with the Qiagen OneStep RT-PCR kit. Libraries were constructed in a second round of multiplex PCR, after which size selection and purification were carried out. Sequencing of the libraries was done on an Illumina HiSeq2000 using paired-end 100 bp reads. The study's processing was this. Raw data were processed with SOAPnuke, discarding reads with adapters, uncalled bases, mean Phred below 15, or no exact constant-primer or identifier match. High-quality paired reads were merged with COPE v1.2.5, and unique nucleotide sequences were defined as clonotypes. Clonotypes were aligned to IMGT TRBV, TRBD and TRBJ reference segments using MiTCR v1.1. Only V-J combinations with frequency above 0.0001, covering 99% to 99.2% of repertoires, were analysed. A TCS score was defined as the ratio of F50 (clonal expansion) to E x V (chaos), with BLOSUM62-based TCRdist applied between CDR3 peptides within each V-J. Welch's t-statistics and random forest reduced approximately 520 V-J features to roughly 13, which were used in a naive Bayes classifier (R e1071). The public reads were quality trimmed at Q25 with fastp and then assembled into clones with MiXCR by TCRdb, keeping productive beta chains. Duplicate CDR3 protein sequences are folded into a single record with the most common DNA and genes. The V and J calls shown here were made by TCRdb, not taken from the authors' results. The sample table shows about 420,000 distinct CDR3 sequences, and roughly 13% are seen once. The top ten hold 5.3% of the sample.

Results the study describes overall, beyond this receptor: Sample size was not statistically predetermined, and investigators were not blinded to group allocation. Ophthalmopathy was separated from stable hyperthyroidism by a 13 V-J signature model, with approximately 90% sensitivity and 81% to 82% specificity obtained in cross-validation and 80%/75% obtained in testing. Most expanded thyroid clonotypes (frequency above 0.001) were also found in blood, which suggests that blood repertoires may mirror thyroid immune responses. In validation, the model predicted progression to ophthalmopathy a median of about 6.8 months before onset, with about 71% sensitivity and roughly 72% specificity.

There are many counts of this clonotype. Its antigen is unknown. No quality values exist for individual bases; no much larger clone is one base distant. A patient counted as having stable Graves' hyperthyroidism if no progression to ophthalmopathy occurred over 18 months of follow-up. Hyperthyroidism patients were newly diagnosed, with disease duration under 2 months, and aged 18 to 65 years. The study excluded patients with uncontrolled infections, other autoimmune diseases, pregnancy or lactation. Diagnoses relied on clinical symptoms, serum thyroxine and TRAb, thyroid ultrasound and orbital computed tomography. PBMCs were separated from under 12 ml of fresh peripheral blood using Ficoll-Paque density gradient centrifugation. Trizol reagent was used to extract total RNA, and RNA quality was then checked on an Agilent 2100 Bioanalyzer. Measured from the cysteine to the phenylalanine, the CDR3 is 13 residues long. Only CDR3 DNA remains: 39 bases, in frame from the first base. Between the V and J ends, shortened by 1 base and 6 bases respectively, the junction contains 12 bases. CDR1 GTSNPN and CDR2 SVGIG were looked up in the germline V gene (reference sequence).

The receptor was derived from a woman aged 18-30 years with Graves' hyperthyroidism. The V and J genes are TRBV30 and TRBJ1-1; the D gene assignment is ambiguous. Material for sequencing was blood. The DNA sequence reads TGTGCCTGGAGTGACGCGGACGTCGCTGAAGCTTTCTTT. This yields the protein CAWSDADVAEAFF.